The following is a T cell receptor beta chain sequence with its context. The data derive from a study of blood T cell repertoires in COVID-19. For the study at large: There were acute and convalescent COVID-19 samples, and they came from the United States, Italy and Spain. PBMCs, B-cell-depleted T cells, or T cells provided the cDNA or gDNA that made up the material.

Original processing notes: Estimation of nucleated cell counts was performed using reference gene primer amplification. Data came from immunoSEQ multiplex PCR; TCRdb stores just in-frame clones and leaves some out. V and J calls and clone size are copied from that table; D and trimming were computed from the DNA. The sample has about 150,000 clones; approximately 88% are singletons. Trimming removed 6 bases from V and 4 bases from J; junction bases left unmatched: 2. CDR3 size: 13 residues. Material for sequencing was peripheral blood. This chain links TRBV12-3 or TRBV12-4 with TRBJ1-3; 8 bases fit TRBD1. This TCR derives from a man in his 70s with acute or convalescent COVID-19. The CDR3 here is CASSRQGGNTIYF. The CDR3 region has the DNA TGTGCCAGCAGCAGACAGGGGGGAAACACCATATATTTT.